The source of this T cell receptor (beta chain) is a study of neoadjuvant anti-PD-1 for oral cavity cancer. General study findings and limits: Higher pretreatment blood Treg/Th17 ratios correlated with higher pretreatment blood and lower post-treatment tumor TCRbeta clonality. With three patients per group, TCR findings need larger cohorts.

The CDR3 extends over 14 amino acids. Per germline, CDR1 SEHNR and CDR2 FQNEAQ (reference sequence). With 1 base removed from V and 0 bases from J, the gap between germline ends came to 4 bases. This clone appeared a few times. Antigen unknown. Measured with immunoSEQ multiplex PCR; TCRdb has only the in-frame clones, and not every one. The data hold about 16,000 clones, with around 72% observed a single time. The source is a person aged 40 to 85 with oral cavity squamous cell carcinoma. The chain employs TRBV7-9 and TRBJ1-5; D gene ambiguous. The sample in question was PBMCs, obtained before nivolumab (anti-PD-1) treatment. CDR3 in amino acids: CASSLGISNQPQHF. CDR3 sequence (DNA): TGTGCCAGCAGCTTAGGGATTAGCAATCAGCCCCAGCATTTT. Variable domain in full (rest from reference TRBV7-9 and TRBJ1-5): DTGVSQNPRHKITKRGQNVTFRCDPISEHNRLYWYRQTLGQGPEFLTYFQNEAQLEKSRLLSDRFSAERPKGSFSTLEIQRTEQGDSAMYLCASSLGISNQPQHFGDGTRLSIL.